A few counts support the clone carrying this TCR beta chain. The target antigen is unknown. This CDR3 comprises 13 residues. With 4 bases clipped from V and 7 bases from J, the junction kept 3 bases outside the gene matches. The V gene's germline CDR1 is SGHTA and CDR2 FQGNSA. This sample was included in a study of blood T cells in healthy people across ages. Study-wide points: Since the PBMCs were unsorted, naive and antigen-experienced cells could not be conclusively compared. Higher diversity, along with more naive CD4+ cells, distinguished long-lived donors from aged donors. As age increased, TCR beta diversity per million T cells fell in a roughly linear fashion.

The authors ran a second PCR of roughly 6 to 12 cycles using a sample-barcoded 5' primer and a J-beta primer mix. One entry per CDR3 protein results from TCRdb running MiXCR on the 5' RACE reads. Here the sample spans 550,000 to 700,000 distinct CDR3 sequences, 27% being singletons. This chain links TRBV7-2 with TRBJ2-1, with 8 bases fitting TRBD1. This clonotype was obtained from a woman in her 70s in good health. The sequenced sample consisted of blood. The CDR3 DNA reads TGTGCCAGCAGCTCCCGGACAGGGAATGAGCAGTTCTTC. Protein: CASSSRTGNEQFF.